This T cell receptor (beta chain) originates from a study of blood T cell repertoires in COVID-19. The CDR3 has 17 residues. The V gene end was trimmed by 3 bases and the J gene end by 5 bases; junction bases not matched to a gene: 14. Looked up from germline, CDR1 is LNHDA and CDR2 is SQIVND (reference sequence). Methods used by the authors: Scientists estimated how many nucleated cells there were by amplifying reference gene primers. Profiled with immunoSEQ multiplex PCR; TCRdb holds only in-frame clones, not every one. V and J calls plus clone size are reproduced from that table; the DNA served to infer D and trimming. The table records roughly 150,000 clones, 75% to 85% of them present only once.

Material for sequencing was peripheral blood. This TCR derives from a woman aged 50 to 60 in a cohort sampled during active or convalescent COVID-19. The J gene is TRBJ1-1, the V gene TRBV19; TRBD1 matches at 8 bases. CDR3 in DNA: TGTGCCAGTAGTATTCCGCATGGACAGGGTAGTTGGACTGAAGCTTTCTTT. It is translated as CASSIPHGQGSWTEAFF.